What follows is one TCR beta chain and its context. The target antigen is unknown. TCRdb re-derived calls from the reads in MiXCR, one entry per CDR3 protein. The sample has under 850,000 distinct CDR3 sequences, about a third seen once. Germline CDR1 and CDR2: MNHNS and SASEGT. The CDR3 covers 14 residues. The sample originates from a study of T cell repertoires in cytomegalovirus infection. Looking at the study overall: Public TCR beta signatures marked donors with CMV infection and the matching HLA.

Study-wide results and caveats: The cumulative frequency of public TCR beta families identified carriers of CMV plus the relevant HLA. The study found HLA-C-restricted CMV-specific TCR beta clonotypes dominating the ex vivo response.

The V and J genes are TRBV6-1 and TRBJ2-1; 9 bases fit TRBD2. The receptor was isolated from a human donor in good health (CMV status not recorded). Some clones in this sample may be carry-over from other donors' samples. Sequenced material: PBMCs. The CDR3 here is CGSTAREGVNEQFF. As DNA, the CDR3 is TGTGGAAGCACGGCGCGGGAGGGCGTAAATGAGCAGTTCTTC.